This section outlines one T cell receptor beta chain sequence together with its context. The antigen remains unidentified. UMIs were included in TCR beta cDNA generated by 5'RACE template switching. Using the 5' RACE reads, TCRdb records one entry per CDR3 protein without DNA. Its table records 200,000 to 300,000 distinct CDR3 sequences. These data are taken from a study of T cells expressing NK-cell markers. Across the whole study: Sorted CD3+CD56+NKG2C+, CD3+CD56+NKG2C- and CD3+CD56-NKG2C+ T cells provided the TCR beta repertoires. With respect to HCMV, most of the eight sequenced donors were seropositive, and one was seronegative.

General observations from the study: The dominant NKG2C+ clonotypes represented roughly 1.0-7.5% of CD8+ T cells in six donors.

This TCR was recovered from a man aged 18-30 years in good health. Sequencing input: blood T cells: a sorted CD56 or NKG2C T cell subset, CD4+ or CD8+ T cells, or bulk PBMC T cells (not recorded which).

CDR3: CAWGDGKSYNEQFF. The chain recombines TRBV30 with TRBJ2-1; the D call from TCRdb, TRBD1, cannot be confirmed without DNA. Germline CDR1 GTSNPN, CDR2 SVGIG (reference sequence). The CDR3 length is 14 residues. Full variable domain (remainder filled in from reference TRBV30 and TRBJ2-1): SQTIHQWPATLVQPVGSPLSLECTVEGTSNPNLYWYRQAAGRGLQLLFYSVGIGQISSEVPQNLSASRPQDRQFILSSKKLLLSDSGFYLCAWGDGKSYNEQFFGPGTRLTVL.